Below, 19 T cell receptor beta chains from the same sample are listed, as sequenced in a study of CD8 T cells in ankylosing spondylitis. Using its own MiXCR run on the 5' RACE reads, TCRdb lists one record per CDR3 protein. The table records under 250,000 distinct CDR3 sequences, about 11% of them present only once. Sequences were obtained from blood, either unsorted or a sorted T cell fraction (not recorded which). The origin of the receptors is a male donor with ankylosing spondylitis or in good health (not recorded which).

This clonotype has a handful of counts. The chain carries TRBV3-1 and TRBJ1-4; 12 nucleotides match TRBD1. The germline CDR1 and CDR2 sequences are LGHDT and YNNKEL (reference sequence). The trim removed 4 bases at V and 8 bases at J, leaving 8 bases unmatched. CDR3 size: 16 residues. The CDR3 sequence: CASSPPPGQGAEKLFF. CDR3 DNA: TGTGCCAGCAGCCCTCCTCCGGGACAGGGGGCGGAAAAACTGTTTTTT.

This rearrangement joins TRBV2 to TRBJ2-7; D not resolved. Trimming pared 3 bases from V and 5 bases from J, leaving 14 bases between. The germline CDR1 and CDR2 sequences are SNHLY and FYNNEI. This CDR3 comprises 14 residues. The CDR3 is CASSETEKSHEQYF. CDR3 DNA: TGTGCCAGCAGTGAGACGGAAAAGAGTCACGAGCAGTACTTC. The full variable domain, rest sourced from reference TRBV2 and TRBJ2-7, is EPEVTQTPSHQVTQMGQEVILRCVPISNHLYFYWYRQILGQKVEFLVSFYNNEISEKSEIFDDQFSVERPDGSNFTLKIRSTKLEDSAMYFCASSETEKSHEQYFGPGTRLTVT.

This rearrangement joins TRBV6-2 or TRBV6-3 to TRBJ2-1, with 8 nucleotides matching TRBD2. This CDR3 region has 15 residues. J lost 8 bases, V lost 8 bases, and 14 bases had no gene match. In germline, CDR1 is MNHEY, CDR2 SVGEGT. CDR3 nucleotides: TGTGCCAGCCGGAGTATGGGGACTAGAGTGGATGAGCAGTTCTTC. Its protein product is CASRSMGTRVDEQFF.

V is TRBV12-3 or TRBV12-4 and J is TRBJ2-1; 10 bases are a match to TRBD2. This CDR3 is 17 amino acids long. J was trimmed by 8 bases and V by 3 bases; bases with no gene match: 13. The CDR3 coding sequence is TGTGCCAGCAGTTTGAAAGCGGGAGGGCCTAGGGGCGATGAGCAGTTCTTC. Translating it yields CASSLKAGGPRGDEQFF.

This clonotype was counted only a few times. The chain's CDR3 is CASSQYGTGNGYTF. DNA for the CDR3: TGTGCCAGCAGCCAATACGGGACAGGGAATGGCTACACCTTC. The chain joins TRBV3-1 to TRBJ1-2; TRBD1 matches at 9 bases. Germline loops: CDR1 LGHDT, CDR2 YNNKEL (reference sequence). J gave up 6 bases and V 2 bases, and 4 bases lay outside the gene matches. This CDR3 is built from 14 residues. Full variable domain (missing parts from reference TRBV3-1 and TRBJ1-2): DTAVSQTPKYLVTQMGNDKSIKCEQNLGHDTMYWYKQDSKKFLKIMFSYNNKELIINETVPNRFSPKSPDKAHLNLHINSLELGDSAVYFCASSQYGTGNGYTFGSGTRLTVV.

The sample holds a few counts of this clonotype. This chain joins TRBV5-6 and TRBJ2-5, with D maybe TRBD2 (7 bases). Per germline, CDR1 SGHDT and CDR2 YYEEEE. The CDR3 spans 13 residues. Trimming took off 4 bases at V and 4 bases at J, with 11 bases between the two ends. CDR3 sequence reads: CASSHRGGETQYF. Here the CDR3 DNA reads TGTGCCAGCAGCCATAGGGGGGGAGAGACCCAGTACTTC. The complete variable domain, with remaining parts taken from reference TRBV5-6 and TRBJ2-5, reads DAGVTQSPTHLIKTRGQQVTLRCSPKSGHDTVSWYQQALGQGPQFIFQYYEEEERQRGNFPDRFSGHQFPNYSSELNVNALLLGDSALYLCASSHRGGETQYFGPGTRLLVL.

This clonotype was detected ten times or more. The rearrangement links TRBV7-2 to TRBJ2-1; D unresolved. Germline V CDR1 and CDR2: SGHTA, FQGNSA. V gave up 3 bases and J gave up 9 bases, with 9 bases separating them. The CDR3 is made up of 12 amino acids. The CDR3 coding sequence is TGTGCCAGCAGCTTTAGTGCGTCTGAGCAGTTCTTC. Encoded protein: CASSFSASEQFF.

In this sample, this clonotype turned up a few times. The chain links TRBV2 to TRBJ2-3; D is unclear. The CDR3 contains 14 residues. V lost 2 bases, J lost 6 bases, and 12 bases lay in between. The germline V gene has CDR1 SNHLY and CDR2 FYNNEI. The chain's CDR3 is CASSERTSRDTQYF. CDR3 coding DNA: TGTGCCAGCAGTGAAAGGACCTCGAGGGATACGCAGTATTTT.

Many counts were recorded for this clonotype. The V call is TRBV14, the J call TRBJ2-1, with no clear D. Trimming removed 3 bases from V and 4 bases from J, with 13 bases in between. Per the germline V gene, CDR1 is SGHDN and CDR2 is FVKESK. This CDR3 has 15 residues. CDR3 in amino acids: CASSHTSALYNEQFF. The CDR3 DNA reads as TGTGCCAGCAGCCATACAAGCGCACTTTACAATGAGCAGTTCTTC. Full variable domain (remainder filled in from reference TRBV14 and TRBJ2-1): EAGVTQFPSHSVIEKGQTVTLRCDPISGHDNLYWYRRVMGKEIKFLLHFVKESKQDESGMPNNRFLAERTGGTYSTLKVQPAELEDSGVYFCASSHTSALYNEQFFGPGTRLTVL.

This clonotype was recorded at least ten times. The chain recombines TRBV3-1 with TRBJ2-7; TRBD2 agrees at 8 bases. Looked up from germline, CDR1 is LGHDT and CDR2 is YNNKEL (reference sequence). The length of the CDR3 is 13 residues. J was trimmed by 7 bases and V by 4 bases; bases with no gene match: 6. The DNA for the CDR3 is TGTGCCAGCAGCCCGTCTAGCGGGTGGGAGCAGTACTTC. This sequence encodes CASSPSSGWEQYF.

In its sample, this clonotype was seen many times. The chain joins TRBV20-1 to TRBJ1-1; no reliable D call. The length of the CDR3 is 14 residues. The germline gives CDR1 DFQATT, CDR2 SNEGSKA (reference sequence). V lost 0 bases to trimming and J lost 0 bases, with 8 bases between them. This CDR3 reads CSAREADLNTEAFF. CDR3 DNA sequence: TGCAGTGCTAGAGAGGCAGACTTGAACACTGAAGCTTTCTTT.

Only a few counts were recorded for this clonotype. Here the CDR3 reads CASSISPGTEFGYTF. The CDR3 DNA reads as TGTGCCAGCAGCATATCCCCCGGGACGGAGTTTGGCTACACCTTC. This chain connects TRBV6-4 to TRBJ1-2; D is perhaps TRBD1 (5 bases). The CDR3 is 15 residues long. Germline V gene sequence: CDR1 MRHNA, CDR2 SNTAGT. V shed 6 bases and J shed 7 bases, with 21 bases lying between them.

At least ten counts were recorded for this clonotype. The chain couples TRBV6-5 to TRBJ1-4; no clear D gene. V was cut by 2 bases and J by 0 bases, with 7 bases left in between. The V gene's germline CDR1 is MNHEY and CDR2 SVGAGI. The CDR3 runs 15 residues. In DNA, the CDR3 is TGTGCCAGCAGTTACGGGTTTACAACTAATGAAAAACTGTTTTTT. It specifies CASSYGFTTNEKLFF.

About this clonotype: One end of the junction does not line up with germline, which may come from a read error. The chain recombines TRBV7-6 with TRBJ2-7; unclear D gene. CDR1 SGHVS and CDR2 FNYEAQ come from the germline V gene. This CDR3 has 15 residues. CDR3 residues: CASSLVASLSPDLVF. CDR3 in DNA: TGTGCCAGCAGCTTAGTTGCCAGCCTCTCACCCGACTTGGTCTTC.

This clonotype was seen many times. The chain carries TRBV7-8 and TRBJ2-3; no clear D gene. CDR3 length: 12 residues. Trimming removed 5 bases from V and 9 bases from J, with 12 bases in between. Germline CDR1 is SGHVS and CDR2 is FQNEAQ. The CDR3 DNA reads TGTGCCAGCAGCACCGTGTTAGGGACGCAGTATTTT. Its protein product is CASSTVLGTQYF.

In this sample, this clonotype turned up many times. The V call is TRBV29-1, the J call TRBJ2-1; tentatively, D is TRBD1 or TRBD2 (5 bases each). CDR1 is SQVTM, CDR2 ANQGSEA, per germline. The ends were cut back, 2 bases at V and 2 bases at J, with 13 bases in the middle. The length of the CDR3 is 15 residues. CDR3 in DNA: TGCAGCGTTGAACCCGACTGGGGGACCTACAATGAGCAGTTCTTC. Its translation: CSVEPDWGTYNEQFF.

V and J are TRBV19 and TRBJ1-5, with D perhaps TRBD1 (5 bases). V was clipped by 7 bases and J by 2 bases, with 15 bases between them. CDR3 length: 15 residues. Germline values: CDR1 LNHDA, CDR2 SQIVND (reference sequence). DNA for the CDR3: TGTGCCAGTACCGCCGGCAGGGAGGGCAATCAGCCCCAGCATTTT. This codes for CASTAGREGNQPQHF.

This clonotype has ten or more counts. This chain links TRBV12-3 or TRBV12-4 with TRBJ1-5, with 11 bases that match TRBD1. With V trimmed by 5 bases and J by 4 bases, 4 bases remained unmatched. The length of the CDR3 is 15 residues. The CDR3 bases are TGTGCCAGCAGTACCGGGACAGGGGGAAATCAGCCCCAGCATTTT. Translating it yields CASSTGTGGNQPQHF.

This clonotype was seen more than once but under ten times. J is TRBJ1-2 and V is TRBV20-1; a possible D gene is TRBD1 (6 bases). Germline CDR1 DFQATT, CDR2 SNEGSKA (reference sequence). V lost 4 bases and J lost 7, with 16 bases in between. This CDR3 has 13 amino acids. The CDR3 protein is CSAKTTRGSGYTF. CDR3 bases: TGCAGTGCTAAGACGACCAGGGGATCTGGCTACACCTTC.